This T cell receptor beta chain derives from a study of molecular identifiers for immune sequencing clone quantification. In TCRdb, the PCR reads were re-called with MiXCR into one record per CDR3 protein. The profile shows about 640,000 distinct CDR3 sequences, about 20% of them singletons. The sequenced sample consisted of naive CD8+ T cells from blood, with Jurkat cell RNA spiked in. Noted subset: FACS-sorted CD8+CD4-CCR7+CD45RA+ naive T cells. The clonotype was recovered from a human donor in good health. Some libraries in this study had Jurkat cell RNA spiked in.

CDR3 nucleotide sequence: TGTGCCAGCAGTACGGACCGGGGCGATGAGCAGTTCTTC. Its translation is CASSTDRGDEQFF. The rearrangement joins TRBV27 to TRBJ2-1; D could derive from TRBD1 or TRBD2 (5 bases each). This CDR3 is 13 amino acids long. CDR1 is MNHEY, CDR2 SMNVEV, per germline (reference sequence). V was trimmed by 5 bases and J by 8 bases, leaving 13 bases between them.